What follows are 6 T cell receptor beta chains derived from one specimen sequenced in a study of blood T cell repertoires in COVID-19. Assay: immunoSEQ multiplex PCR; the TCRdb copy retains only in-frame clones and omits some. The table lists roughly 63,000 clones, about nine tenths of them singletons, with about a fifth in the top ten. Source material: peripheral blood. The receptors stem from a woman in her fifties or sixties with active or convalescent COVID-19.

This clone was observed a handful of times. The CDR3 sequence is CASRELASGSYEQYF. CDR3 sequence (DNA): TGTGCCAGCAGAGAACTGGCTAGCGGGAGTTACGAGCAGTACTTC. This rearrangement joins TRBV2 to TRBJ2-7; 10 nucleotides align to TRBD2. This CDR3 contains 15 residues. Losses at the gene ends were 6 bases for V and 4 bases for J; bases not matched to a gene: 9. Germline V lookup: CDR1 SNHLY, CDR2 FYNNEI.

The CDR3 sequence is CASRQRGGDHNEQFF. The CDR3 DNA reads as TGTGCCAGCAGACAGCGCGGAGGGGACCACAATGAGCAGTTCTTC. The chain links TRBV5-8 to TRBJ2-1; D perhaps matches TRBD2 (6 bases). The CDR3 loop spans 15 amino acids. Germline V gene sequence: CDR1 SGHTS, CDR2 YDEGEE. Trimming shortened V by 5 bases and J by 5 bases, and 17 bases separated the two germline ends. The variable domain in full, with the rest retrieved from reference TRBV5-8 and TRBJ2-1, is EAGVTQSPTHLIKTRGQQATLRCSPISGHTSVYWYQQALGLGLQFLLWYDEGEERNRGNFPPRFSGRQFPNYSSELNVNALELEDSALYLCASRQRGGDHNEQFFGPGTRLTVL.

This clone was counted a few times. CDR3 sequence: CASSPLRDWNEQFF. CDR3 nucleotides: TGTGCCAGCAGCCCCCTTCGGGATTGGAATGAGCAGTTCTTC. J is TRBJ2-1 and V is TRBV11-2; TRBD2 might be the D (5 bases). This CDR3 is built from 14 residues. V was pared by 5 bases and J by 7 bases, with 15 bases between. Per germline, CDR1 SGHAT and CDR2 FQNNGV.

The chain is built from TRBV7-2 and TRBJ1-4, with 10 bases aligning to TRBD1. The CDR3 has 14 amino acids. Trimming removed 5 bases from V and 8 bases from J; junction bases left unmatched: 5. From germline, CDR1 is SGHTA and CDR2 FQGNSA. This chain's CDR3 is CASSPGQGREKLFF. The CDR3 nucleotides read TGTGCCAGCAGCCCGGGACAGGGGAGAGAAAAACTGTTTTTT.

The J gene is TRBJ2-3, the V gene TRBV10-1; D is undetermined. CDR3 size: 16 residues. The V gene lost 3 bases and the J gene lost 0 bases, with 13 bases spanning the gap. Germline lookup yields CDR1 WNHNN and CDR2 SYGVQD (reference sequence). The DNA for the CDR3 is TGCGCCAGCAGTGACCCGACCGAGGCTAGCACAGATACGCAGTATTTT. Residues: CASSDPTEASTDTQYF.

The rearrangement uses TRBV6-6 and TRBJ2-7; D unclear. The CDR3 extends over 13 amino acids. Germline V CDR1 and CDR2: MNHNY, SVGAGI (reference sequence). The V end lost 6 bases, the J end lost 4 bases, and 13 bases lay between the germline ends. DNA for the CDR3: TGTGCCAGCAGCCGGGTCTTAGTTTACGAGCAGTACTTC. Protein product: CASSRVLVYEQYF.